This T cell receptor beta chain was sequenced during a study of shared clonotypes between healthy human individuals. Overall study context: Donors consisted of two women and three men between 18 and 49.

Germline CDR1 and CDR2: MDHEN and SYDVKM. The CDR3 runs to 14 residues. The V segment lost 8 bases and the J segment 11 bases; nucleotides outside the gene matches: 17. It was CD45RO-negative cells, positively selected for CCR7, that made up naive CD8 cells, with terminally differentiated effector memory CD45RA+ cells excluded. Each sample came from a Caucasian adult donor living in Nashville, Tennessee. Libraries were prepared by immunoSEQ multiplex PCR; TCRdb keeps only in-frame clonotypes and omits some of them. Counted here are 660,000 or so clones, 90% to 97% occurring once; the ten biggest clones make up 0.095% to 0.13%.

The genes are TRBV28 and TRBJ2-5; 7 positions match TRBD2. Material for sequencing was naive CD8+ T cells sorted from blood. The sequence was obtained from a woman between 25 and 40 years old in good health. CDR3: CASCFQGGFDEQYF. The CDR3 DNA follows: TGTGCCAGCTGCTTTCAGGGAGGGTTTGATGAGCAGTACTTC.